What follows describes a single TCR beta chain. Its target is unknown. The junction departs from germline at one end; a sequencing error may be responsible. The data stem from a study of cytomegalovirus exposure and HLA in healthy donors. The study, taken as a whole, reports: A later analysis, which compared TCR beta chains of equal frequency, found the HLA-associated ones more clonally expanded. Some V segments (TRBV6-2 and TRBV6-3 among them) were excluded as indistinguishable.

CDR1 is SNHLY, CDR2 FYNNEI, per germline. This CDR3 has 11 amino acids. The PCR used 60 Vbeta and 13 Jbeta primers. The table came from immunoSEQ multiplex PCR; TCRdb's copy has only in-frame clones and leaves some out. The table includes roughly 60,000 clones, around two thirds detected once. The chain carries TRBV2 and TRBJ1-1; D is uncertain. The sequencing input was PBMCs. This clonotype originated in a woman aged 60-70 years in good health and CMV-seropositive. The CDR3 DNA sequence: TGTGCCAGCAGAGAGAACGCTGAAGCTTTCTTT. It encodes CASRENAEAFF.